These T cell receptor beta chains were read from a single sample in a study of beta chain features in type 1 diabetes. TCRdb's table, derived via immunoSEQ multiplex PCR, lists solely in-frame clones and lacks some. The sample includes 140,000 to 150,000 clones, 40% to 60% of them seen just once. Sequenced sample: Tregs from blood. The origin of the receptors is a man aged 18 to 35 in good health. Both conserved end residues are part of each CDR3. Each record gives: CDR3 length, V gene, CDR3 protein.

>13|TRBV4-2
CASSRDRGYEQYF
>16|TRBV7-3
CASSLGLAGATDTQYF
>14|TRBV30
CAWSGQGDSYGYTF
>14|TRBV10-3
CAISESRSYNEQFF
>15|TRBV7-6
CASSSLAGGRSEQFF
>17|TRBV28
CASTPPPGTPSSYEQYF
>18|TRBV4-2
CASSQDRGLAGRTDTQYF
>15|TRBV4-2
CASSFGQGYPNEQFF
>13|TRBV19
CATRTSGTDTQYF
>17|TRBV4-1
CASSQAPGLLNTDTQYF
>15|TRBV14
CASMAGVLITDTQYF
>15|TRBV7-2
CASSLNGQVQETQYF
>17|TRBV7-9
CASSYGGGYSSYNEQFF
>12|TRBV28
CASSLLPGAQFF
>17|TRBV4-2
CASSQDLGQGSDQPQHF
>15|TRBV19
CASSIGSAVSYEQYF
>11|TRBV20-1
CSARVLYEQFF
>15|TRBV7-2
CAGSLERREFDEQYF
>15|TRBV6-6
CASSRTSGGIYEQYF
>13|TRBV27
CASSTDESGKAFF
>17|TRBV18
CASSLAILGLAEETQYF
>15|TRBV7-2
CASSLGGQMNTEAFF
>15|TRBV9
CASSHGARKYNEQFF
>14|TRBV19
CASSRRGMNTEAFF
>16|TRBV27
CASSSGTPRLVNEQFF
>12|TRBV29-1
CSAGQGGQPQHF
>13|TRBV29-1
CSVEMGQGYGYTF
>16|TRBV30
CASYMGRYRAGYGYTF
>15|TRBV9
CASNPGQVNTGELFF
>15|TRBV7-4
CASSRPTGGKETQYF
>16|TRBV5-4
CASSLRPAGVYNEQFF
>14|TRBV7-2
CASSPHPTPSTQYF
>14|TRBV18
CASSPQGSNYGYTF
>14|TRBV7-2
CASSLGYITYEQYF
>14|TRBV23-1
CASSQVRLYYGYTF
>15|TRBV7-2
CASSHWTANTGELFF
>14|TRBV28
CASSLGYSTDTQYF
>15|TRBV6-1
CASRPLSGSSYEQYF